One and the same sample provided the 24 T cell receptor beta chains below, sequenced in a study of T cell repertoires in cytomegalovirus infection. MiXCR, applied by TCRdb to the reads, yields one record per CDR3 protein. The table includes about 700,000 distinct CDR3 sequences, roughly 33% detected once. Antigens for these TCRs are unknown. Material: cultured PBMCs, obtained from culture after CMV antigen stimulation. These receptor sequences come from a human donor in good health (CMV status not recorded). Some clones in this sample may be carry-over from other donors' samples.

CDR3 nucleotides: TGCAGTGCTTGGTTCGGACAGGGCTACGAGCAGTACTTC. Translated: CSAWFGQGYEQYF. This rearrangement joins TRBV20-1 to TRBJ2-7; 8 bases map to TRBD1. The CDR3 sequence is 13 residues long. V gave up 5 bases and J gave up 3 bases; unmatched junction bases: 6. From germline, CDR1 is DFQATT and CDR2 SNEGSKA (reference sequence).

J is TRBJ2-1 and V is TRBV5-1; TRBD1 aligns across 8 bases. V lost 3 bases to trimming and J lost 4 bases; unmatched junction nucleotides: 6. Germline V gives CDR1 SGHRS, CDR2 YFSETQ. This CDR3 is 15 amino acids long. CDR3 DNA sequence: TGCGCCAGCAGCTCGCCCGGGACAGGTTACAATGAGCAGTTCTTC. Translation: CASSSPGTGYNEQFF.

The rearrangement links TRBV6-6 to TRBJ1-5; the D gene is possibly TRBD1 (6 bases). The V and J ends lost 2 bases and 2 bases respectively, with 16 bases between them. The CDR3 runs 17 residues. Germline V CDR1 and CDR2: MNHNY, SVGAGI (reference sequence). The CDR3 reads CASSYPRGRARNQPQHF. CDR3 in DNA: TGTGCCAGCAGTTACCCCAGGGGACGGGCGCGCAATCAGCCCCAGCATTTT.

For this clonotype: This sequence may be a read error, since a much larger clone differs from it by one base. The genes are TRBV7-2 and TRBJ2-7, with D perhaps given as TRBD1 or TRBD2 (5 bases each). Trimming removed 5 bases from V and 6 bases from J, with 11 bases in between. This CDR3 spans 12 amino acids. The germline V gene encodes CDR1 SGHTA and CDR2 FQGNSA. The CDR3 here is CASSMNGAEQYF. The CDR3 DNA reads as TGTGCCAGCAGCATGAACGGGGCCGAGCAGTACTTC.

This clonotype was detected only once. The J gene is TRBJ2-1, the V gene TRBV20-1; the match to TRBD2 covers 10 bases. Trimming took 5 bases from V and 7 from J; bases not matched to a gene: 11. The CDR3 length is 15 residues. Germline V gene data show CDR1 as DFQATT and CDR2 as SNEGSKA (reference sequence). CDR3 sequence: CSAVAWSGRGNEQFF. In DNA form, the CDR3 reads TGCAGTGCTGTGGCCTGGAGCGGGAGGGGGAATGAGCAGTTCTTC.

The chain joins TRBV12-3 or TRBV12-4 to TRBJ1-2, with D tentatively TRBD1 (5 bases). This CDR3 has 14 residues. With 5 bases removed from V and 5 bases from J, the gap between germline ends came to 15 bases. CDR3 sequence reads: CASSPGTEGYGYTF. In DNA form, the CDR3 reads TGTGCCAGCAGTCCTGGGACGGAGGGGTATGGCTACACCTTC.

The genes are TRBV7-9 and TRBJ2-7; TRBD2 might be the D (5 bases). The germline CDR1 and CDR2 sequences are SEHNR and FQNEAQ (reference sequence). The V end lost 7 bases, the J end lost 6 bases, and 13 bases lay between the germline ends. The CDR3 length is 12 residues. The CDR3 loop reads CASINSVREQYF. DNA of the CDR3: TGTGCCAGCATCAATAGCGTACGCGAGCAGTACTTC.

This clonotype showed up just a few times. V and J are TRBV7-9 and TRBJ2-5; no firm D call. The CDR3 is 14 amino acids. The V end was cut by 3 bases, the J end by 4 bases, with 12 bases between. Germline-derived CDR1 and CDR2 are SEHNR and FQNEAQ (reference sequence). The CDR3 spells CASSFDSRRETQYF. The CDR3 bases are TGTGCCAGCAGCTTCGACTCGCGGAGAGAGACCCAGTACTTC.

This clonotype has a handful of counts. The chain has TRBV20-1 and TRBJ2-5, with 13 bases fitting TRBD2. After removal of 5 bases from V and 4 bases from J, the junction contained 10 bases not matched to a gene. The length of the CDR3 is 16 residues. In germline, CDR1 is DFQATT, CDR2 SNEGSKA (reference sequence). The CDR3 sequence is CSAPPTGLAGLETQYF. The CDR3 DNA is TGCAGTGCTCCACCAACGGGACTAGCGGGATTAGAGACCCAGTACTTC.

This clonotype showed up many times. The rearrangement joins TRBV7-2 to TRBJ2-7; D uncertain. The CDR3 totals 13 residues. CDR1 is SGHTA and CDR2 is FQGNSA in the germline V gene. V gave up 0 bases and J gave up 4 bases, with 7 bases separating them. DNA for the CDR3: TGTGCCAGCAGCTTAGCCGTGAGTTACGAGCAGTACTTC. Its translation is CASSLAVSYEQYF. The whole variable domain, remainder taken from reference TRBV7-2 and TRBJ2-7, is GAGVSQSPSNKVTEKGKDVELRCDPISGHTALYWYRQSLGQGLEFLIYFQGNSAPDKSGLPSDRFSAERTGGSVSTLTIQRTQQEDSAVYLCASSLAVSYEQYFGPGTRLTVT.

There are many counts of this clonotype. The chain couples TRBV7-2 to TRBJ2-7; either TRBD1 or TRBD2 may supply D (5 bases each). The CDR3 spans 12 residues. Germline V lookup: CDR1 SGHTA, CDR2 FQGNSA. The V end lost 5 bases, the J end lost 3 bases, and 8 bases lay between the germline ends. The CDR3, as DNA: TGTGCCAGCAGCCGGGGCTTCTACGAGCAGTACTTC. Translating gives CASSRGFYEQYF.

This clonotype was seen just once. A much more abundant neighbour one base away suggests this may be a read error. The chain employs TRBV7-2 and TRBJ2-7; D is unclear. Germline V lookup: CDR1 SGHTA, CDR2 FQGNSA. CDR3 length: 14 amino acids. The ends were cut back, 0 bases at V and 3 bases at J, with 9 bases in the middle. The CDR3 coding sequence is TGTGCCAGCAGCTTAGCAGGACCCGACTACGAGCAGTACTTC. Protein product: CASSLAGPDYEQYF.

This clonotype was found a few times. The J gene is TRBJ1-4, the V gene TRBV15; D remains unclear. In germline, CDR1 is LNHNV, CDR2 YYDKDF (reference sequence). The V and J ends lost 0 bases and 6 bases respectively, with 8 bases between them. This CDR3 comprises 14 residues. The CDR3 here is CATSRDPRDEKLFF. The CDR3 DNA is TGTGCCACCAGCAGAGATCCAAGGGATGAAAAACTGTTTTTT.

DNA of the CDR3: TGTGCCAGCAGTGAAGAAACGCAAGGGTGGCAGTATTTT. Translation: CASSEETQGWQYF. V usage is TRBV2 and J usage is TRBJ2-3; the D is unclear. The CDR3 loop spans 13 amino acids. V was shortened by 1 base and J by 11 bases, with 13 bases between the two germline ends. CDR1 and CDR2 from the germline V gene are SNHLY and FYNNEI.

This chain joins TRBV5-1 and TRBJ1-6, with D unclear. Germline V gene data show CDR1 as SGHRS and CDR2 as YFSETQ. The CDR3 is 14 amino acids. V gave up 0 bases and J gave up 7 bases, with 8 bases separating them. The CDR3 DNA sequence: TGCGCCAGCAGCTTGGGGCAGGCGAATTCACCCCTCCACTTT. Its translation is CASSLGQANSPLHF.

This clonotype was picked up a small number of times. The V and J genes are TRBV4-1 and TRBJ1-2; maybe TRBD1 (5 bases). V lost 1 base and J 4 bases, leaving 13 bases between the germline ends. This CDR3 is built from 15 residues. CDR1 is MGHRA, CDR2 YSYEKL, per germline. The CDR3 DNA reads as TGCGCCAGCAGCCAAGGGGTAGGGGTGCCCTATGGCTACACCTTC. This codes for CASSQGVGVPYGYTF.

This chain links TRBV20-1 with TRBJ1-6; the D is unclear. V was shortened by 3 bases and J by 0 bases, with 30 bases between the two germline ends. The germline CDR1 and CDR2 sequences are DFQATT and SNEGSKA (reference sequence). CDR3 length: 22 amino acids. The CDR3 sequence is CSARVTGEDPNNFFSYNSPLHF. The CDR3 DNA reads TGCAGTGCTAGGGTTACGGGCGAGGACCCGAACAATTTTTTCTCCTATAATTCACCCCTCCACTTT.

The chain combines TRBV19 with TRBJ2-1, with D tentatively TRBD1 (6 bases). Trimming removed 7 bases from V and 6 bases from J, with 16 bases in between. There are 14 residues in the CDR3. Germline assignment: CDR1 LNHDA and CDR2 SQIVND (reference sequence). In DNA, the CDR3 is TGTGCCAGTAATCAGGGGATAGGGAGCAATGAGCAGTTCTTC. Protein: CASNQGIGSNEQFF.

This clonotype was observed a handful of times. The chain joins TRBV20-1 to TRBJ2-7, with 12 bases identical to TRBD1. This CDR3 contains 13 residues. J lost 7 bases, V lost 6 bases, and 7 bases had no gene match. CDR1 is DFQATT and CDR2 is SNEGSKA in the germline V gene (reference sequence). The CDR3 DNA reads TGCAGTGCCAGGGACAGGGGGCCGTGGGAGCAGTACTTC. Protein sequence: CSARDRGPWEQYF.

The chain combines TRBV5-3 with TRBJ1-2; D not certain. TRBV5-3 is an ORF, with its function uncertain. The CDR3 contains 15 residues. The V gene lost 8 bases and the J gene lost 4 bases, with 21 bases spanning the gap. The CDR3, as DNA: TGTGCCAGCAGCCTAAGGTCGGGGTACCCCTATGGCTACACCTTC. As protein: CASSLRSGYPYGYTF.

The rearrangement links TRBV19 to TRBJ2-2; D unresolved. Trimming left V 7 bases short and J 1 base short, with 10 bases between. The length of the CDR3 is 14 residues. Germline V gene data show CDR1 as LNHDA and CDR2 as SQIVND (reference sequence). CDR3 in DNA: TGTGCCAGTACCCCGAGACAGAACACCGGGGAGCTGTTTTTT. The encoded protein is CASTPRQNTGELFF.

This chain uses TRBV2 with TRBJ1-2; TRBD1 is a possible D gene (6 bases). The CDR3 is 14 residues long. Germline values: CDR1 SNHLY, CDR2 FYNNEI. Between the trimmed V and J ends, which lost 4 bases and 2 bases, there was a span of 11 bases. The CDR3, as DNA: TGTGCCAGCAGTGCCCTAGGGGGGAACTATGGCTACACCTTC. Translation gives CASSALGGNYGYTF.

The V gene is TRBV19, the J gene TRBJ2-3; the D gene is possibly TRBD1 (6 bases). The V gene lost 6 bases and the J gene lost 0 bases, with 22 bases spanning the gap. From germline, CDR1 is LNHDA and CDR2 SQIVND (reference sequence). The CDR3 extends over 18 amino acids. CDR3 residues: CASSIRDIFGPSTDTQYF. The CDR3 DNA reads TGTGCCAGTAGCATTCGGGACATCTTCGGGCCTAGCACAGATACGCAGTATTTT.

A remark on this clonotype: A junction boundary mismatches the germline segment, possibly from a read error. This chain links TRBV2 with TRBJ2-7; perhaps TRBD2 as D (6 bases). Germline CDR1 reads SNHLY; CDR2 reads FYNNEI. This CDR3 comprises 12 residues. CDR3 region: CASSELDYEQCF. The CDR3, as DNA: TGTGCCAGCAGTGAATTGGACTACGAGCAGTGCTTC.